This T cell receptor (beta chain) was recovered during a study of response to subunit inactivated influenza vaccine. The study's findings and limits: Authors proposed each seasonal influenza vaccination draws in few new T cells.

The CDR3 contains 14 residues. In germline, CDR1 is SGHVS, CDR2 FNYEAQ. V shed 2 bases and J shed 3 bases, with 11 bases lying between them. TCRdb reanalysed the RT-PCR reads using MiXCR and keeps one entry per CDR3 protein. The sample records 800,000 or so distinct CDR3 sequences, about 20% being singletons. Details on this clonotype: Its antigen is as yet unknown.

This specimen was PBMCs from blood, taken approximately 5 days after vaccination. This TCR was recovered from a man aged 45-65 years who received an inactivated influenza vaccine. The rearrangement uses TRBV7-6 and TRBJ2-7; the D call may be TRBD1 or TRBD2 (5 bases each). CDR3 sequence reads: CASSLTQRGYEQYF. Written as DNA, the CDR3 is TGTGCCAGCAGCTTAACCCAGAGGGGCTACGAGCAGTACTTC.